This is a list of T cell receptor beta chains from one sample in a study of T-cell memory formation after mild COVID-19. Using its own MiXCR run on the 5' RACE reads, TCRdb lists one record per CDR3 protein. This table holds 400,000 to 500,000 distinct CDR3 sequences, 24% found once. The sequencing sample was made of PBMCs or a T cell subset sorted from them (not recorded which). Receptor source: an adult woman who had mild COVID-19 (a few samples of this study predate the infection). Cell type and time point are not known. The CDR3 runs from the conserved cysteine through the conserved F or W. The D gene is left open where the match is weak. Expanded clones get a size class; other rows say once, few or many, or leave the size out.

>.|TRBD2|TRBV6-1|TRBJ2-5
TGTGCCAGCAGTGAAGTGCAGGGGACTAGGGAGACCCAGTACTTC
CASSEVQGTRETQYF
>few|.|TRBV6-1|TRBJ2-1
TGTGCCAGCAGTGAAATCAGGTTTGGAAATGAGCAGTTCTTC
CASSEIRFGNEQFF
>.|.|TRBV15|TRBJ1-1
TGTGCCACCAGCAGGGAGAGGGTAGACACTGAAGCTTTCTTT
CATSRERVDTEAFF
>.|.|TRBV7-2|TRBJ2-7
TGTGCCAGCAGCTCACAGGGTAGTCTCCACGAGCAGTACTTC
CASSSQGSLHEQYF
>few|.|TRBV11-3|TRBJ2-5
TGTGCCAGCAGCCCTCGGGACGAGACCCAGTACTTC
CASSPRDETQYF
>.|.|TRBV6-5|TRBJ2-5
TGTGCCAGCAGTTACTCGAGGGAGCCCGAATACCAAGAGACCCAGTACTTC
CASSYSREPEYQETQYF
>.|.|TRBV7-2|TRBJ2-1
TGTGCCAGCAGCCAACTGGGCTGGGGGCGCGTAGATGAGCAGTTCTTC
CASSQLGWGRVDEQFF
>few|TRBD1|TRBV6-5|TRBJ2-1
TGTGCCAGCAGTTACTCCGACAGGGGGCAGGATGATGAGCAGTTCTTC
CASSYSDRGQDDEQFF
>few|TRBD1|TRBV7-8|TRBJ1-1
TGTGCCAGCAGCTTAGCCCGGACAGGCGGAGCTTTCTTT
CASSLARTGGAFF
>few|.|TRBV6-6|TRBJ2-7
TGTGCCAGCGCCGGAGGGGGGGTCCCCTACGAGCAGTACTTC
CASAGGGVPYEQYF
>once|TRBD2|TRBV5-6|TRBJ2-1
TGTGCCAGCAGCGCACTAGCGGGAGTTGGGAATGAGCAGTTCTTC
CASSALAGVGNEQFF
>.|TRBD1|TRBV6-2/TRBV6-3|TRBJ1-1
TGTGCCAGCAGACCCGTCCGAAGACAGGGTGAAGCTTTCTTT
CASRPVRRQGEAFF
>few|.|TRBV7-3|TRBJ2-1
TGTGCCAGCAGCTCCGATTCTCTTGAGCAGTTCTTC
CASSSDSLEQFF
>.|TRBD1|TRBV6-5|TRBJ1-6
TGTGCCAGCAGTTACGCCCCGACAGGGGATGGATCACCCCTCCACTTT
CASSYAPTGDGSPLHF
>.|TRBD2|TRBV7-7|TRBJ2-3
TGTGCCAGCAGCCCCGGACTAGCGGGGGCCACAGATACGCAGTATTTT
CASSPGLAGATDTQYF
>few|.|TRBV5-4|TRBJ1-1
TGTGCCAGCAGCTTGGGGCAGGGGACCATGAACACTGAAGCTTTCTTT
CASSLGQGTMNTEAFF
>.|.|TRBV6-5|TRBJ2-5
TGTGCCAGCAGCCTATGGGTGGAAGAGACCCAGTACTTC
CASSLWVEETQYF